These T cell receptor beta chains were read from a single sample in a study of T cell repertoires in cytomegalovirus infection. A single record per CDR3 protein comes from TCRdb applying MiXCR to the reads. The data hold fewer than 700,000 distinct CDR3 sequences, with 20% to 25% observed a single time. Specimen: CD8+ T cells from PBMCs. These receptors were collected from a human donor in good health (CMV status not recorded). Some clones in this sample may be carry-over from other donors' samples. The CDR3 runs from the conserved cysteine through the conserved F or W. Each record gives: D gene, V gene, clone size, J gene, CDR3 protein, CDR3 DNA. The D gene is left open where the match is weak. A clone size is listed for some rows: how often the clone was seen (once, few, many), or a class if it is expanded.

D gene: -; V gene: TRBV14; clone size: -; J gene: TRBJ1-3; CDR3 protein: CASSPPWVLGNTIYF; CDR3 DNA: TGTGCCAGCAGCCCCCCGTGGGTCCTTGGAAACACCATATATTTT
D gene: TRBD2; V gene: TRBV6-2/TRBV6-3; clone size: few; J gene: TRBJ2-1; CDR3 protein: CASTDYNRAGAVYNEQFF; CDR3 DNA: TGTGCCAGCACCGACTACAATCGAGCGGGGGCAGTTTACAATGAGCAGTTCTTC
D gene: TRBD1; V gene: TRBV12-3/TRBV12-4; clone size: -; J gene: TRBJ2-1; CDR3 protein: CASIHSGTGAYNEQFF; CDR3 DNA: TGTGCCAGCATTCACTCCGGGACAGGGGCCTACAATGAGCAGTTCTTC
D gene: -; V gene: TRBV4-1; clone size: once; J gene: TRBJ2-1; CDR3 protein: CASSQEGRSSYNEQFF; CDR3 DNA: TGCGCCAGCAGCCAAGAGGGCAGGAGCTCCTACAATGAGCAGTTCTTC
D gene: -; V gene: TRBV7-2; clone size: -; J gene: TRBJ2-1; CDR3 protein: CASSLDGATYSYNEQFF; CDR3 DNA: TGTGCCAGCAGCTTAGATGGGGCTACCTACTCCTACAATGAGCAGTTCTTC
D gene: TRBD1; V gene: TRBV28; clone size: -; J gene: TRBJ2-1; CDR3 protein: CASNKDRSYNEQFF; CDR3 DNA: TGTGCCAGCAATAAGGACAGGAGCTACAATGAGCAGTTCTTC
D gene: -; V gene: TRBV7-9; clone size: many; J gene: TRBJ1-1; CDR3 protein: CASSSTTERDTEAFF; CDR3 DNA: TGTGCCAGCAGCTCCACGACAGAACGGGACACTGAAGCTTTCTTT
D gene: -; V gene: TRBV7-2; clone size: many; J gene: TRBJ2-1; CDR3 protein: CASSFLGGTTYNEQFF; CDR3 DNA: TGTGCCAGCAGCTTCCTTGGGGGTACGACTTACAATGAGCAGTTCTTC
D gene: TRBD1; V gene: TRBV5-1; clone size: few; J gene: TRBJ1-5; CDR3 protein: CASSNGQEHQPQHF; CDR3 DNA: TGCGCCAGCAGCAATGGACAGGAACATCAGCCCCAGCATTTT
D gene: -; V gene: TRBV5-6; clone size: few; J gene: TRBJ2-2; CDR3 protein: CASSLIRGANTGELFF; CDR3 DNA: TGTGCCAGCAGCTTGATTCGGGGGGCCAACACCGGGGAGCTGTTTTTT
D gene: -; V gene: TRBV5-6; clone size: few; J gene: TRBJ1-2; CDR3 protein: CASSPWVEGARNGYTF; CDR3 DNA: TGTGCCAGCAGCCCCTGGGTAGAAGGGGCGCGGAATGGCTACACCTTC
D gene: TRBD1; V gene: TRBV10-3; clone size: few; J gene: TRBJ2-2; CDR3 protein: CAISSQGARTGELFF; CDR3 DNA: TGTGCCATCAGCTCACAGGGGGCGAGGACCGGGGAGCTGTTTTTT
D gene: -; V gene: TRBV7-2; clone size: many; J gene: TRBJ2-3; CDR3 protein: CASSPLGGGPDTQYF; CDR3 DNA: TGTGCCAGCAGCCCCCTTGGGGGGGGCCCAGATACGCAGTATTTT
D gene: -; V gene: TRBV28; clone size: many; J gene: TRBJ1-1; CDR3 protein: CASSLGGAAEAFF; CDR3 DNA: TGTGCCAGCAGTTTGGGGGGGGCGGCTGAAGCTTTCTTT
D gene: -; V gene: TRBV10-3; clone size: few; J gene: TRBJ1-1; CDR3 protein: CAISRPNTEAFF; CDR3 DNA: TGTGCCATCAGCAGGCCGAACACTGAAGCTTTCTTT
D gene: -; V gene: TRBV13; clone size: -; J gene: TRBJ2-3; CDR3 protein: CASSLARDFSSTDTQYF; CDR3 DNA: TGTGCCAGCAGCTTGGCCCGGGACTTTAGCTCAACAGATACGCAGTATTTT
D gene: -; V gene: TRBV6-1; clone size: many; J gene: TRBJ2-5; CDR3 protein: CASGAAEVAVAAETQYF; CDR3 DNA: TGTGCCAGCGGGGCTGCAGAGGTAGCGGTTGCAGCAGAGACCCAGTACTTC
D gene: -; V gene: TRBV19; clone size: few; J gene: TRBJ2-1; CDR3 protein: CASSIPLLGASYNEQFF; CDR3 DNA: TGTGCCAGTAGTATACCCCTATTGGGGGCCAGCTACAATGAGCAGTTCTTC
D gene: -; V gene: TRBV7-9; clone size: few; J gene: TRBJ1-1; CDR3 protein: CAPKKALGTEAFF; CDR3 DNA: TGTGCCCCGAAAAAGGCGCTTGGTACTGAAGCTTTCTTT
D gene: -; V gene: TRBV28; clone size: many; J gene: TRBJ1-5; CDR3 protein: CASSPLAPAQPQHF; CDR3 DNA: TGTGCCAGCAGCCCTCTGGCTCCGGCCCAGCCCCAGCATTTT
D gene: -; V gene: TRBV7-9; clone size: few; J gene: TRBJ1-1; CDR3 protein: CASRKGGGTEAFF; CDR3 DNA: TGTGCCAGCAGAAAAGGGGGGGGCACTGAAGCTTTCTTT
D gene: -; V gene: TRBV14; clone size: -; J gene: TRBJ1-1; CDR3 protein: CASSPRSAVIPMNTEAFF; CDR3 DNA: TGTGCCAGCAGCCCCCGAAGCGCGGTTATCCCTATGAACACTGAAGCTTTCTTT
D gene: -; V gene: TRBV7-9; clone size: few; J gene: TRBJ2-2; CDR3 protein: CASSSMTWGKNTGELFF; CDR3 DNA: TGTGCCAGCAGCTCAATGACCTGGGGGAAGAACACCGGGGAGCTGTTTTTT
D gene: -; V gene: TRBV7-9; clone size: many; J gene: TRBJ2-5; CDR3 protein: CASSAGLRGETQYF; CDR3 DNA: TGTGCCAGCAGCGCCGGTCTCCGGGGGGAGACCCAGTACTTC
D gene: -; V gene: TRBV6-1; clone size: -; J gene: TRBJ2-3; CDR3 protein: CASSYTLDTDTQYF; CDR3 DNA: TGTGCGAGCAGTTATACACTCGACACAGATACGCAGTATTTT
D gene: TRBD2; V gene: TRBV4-1; clone size: -; J gene: TRBJ2-2; CDR3 protein: CASSQDGTAGGGELFF; CDR3 DNA: TGCGCCAGCAGCCAAGATGGTACAGCGGGGGGCGGGGAGCTGTTTTTT
D gene: -; V gene: TRBV7-6; clone size: many; J gene: TRBJ2-4; CDR3 protein: CASSLAPYTEAKNIQYF; CDR3 DNA: TGTGCCAGCAGCTTAGCCCCGTACACAGAAGCCAAAAACATTCAGTACTTC
D gene: TRBD2; V gene: TRBV2; clone size: few; J gene: TRBJ2-1; CDR3 protein: CASGTSWGSYNEQFF; CDR3 DNA: TGTGCCAGCGGGACTAGCTGGGGATCCTACAATGAGCAGTTCTTC
D gene: -; V gene: TRBV6-5; clone size: few; J gene: TRBJ1-1; CDR3 protein: CATKKGPEAFF; CDR3 DNA: TGTGCCACAAAGAAAGGCCCTGAAGCTTTCTTT
D gene: -; V gene: TRBV6-1; clone size: -; J gene: TRBJ1-1; CDR3 protein: CASSSDGSNTEAFF; CDR3 DNA: TGTGCCAGCAGTTCCGACGGATCGAACACTGAAGCTTTCTTT
D gene: -; V gene: TRBV4-2; clone size: -; J gene: TRBJ1-1; CDR3 protein: CASSQVGARNEAFF; CDR3 DNA: TGTGCCAGCAGCCAAGTTGGGGCGCGTAATGAAGCTTTCTTT
D gene: -; V gene: TRBV20-1; clone size: many; J gene: TRBJ2-3; CDR3 protein: CSAATHDRSDTQYF; CDR3 DNA: TGCAGTGCTGCAACCCATGACCGCTCAGATACGCAGTATTTT
D gene: -; V gene: TRBV7-8; clone size: many; J gene: TRBJ1-1; CDR3 protein: CASSADRKNTEAFF; CDR3 DNA: TGTGCCAGCAGCGCGGACAGAAAGAACACTGAAGCTTTCTTT
D gene: TRBD1; V gene: TRBV28; clone size: -; J gene: TRBJ1-4; CDR3 protein: CASSTPGQVGEKLFF; CDR3 DNA: TGTGCCAGCAGTACGCCGGGACAGGTCGGGGAAAAACTGTTTTTT
D gene: TRBD2; V gene: TRBV6-5; clone size: few; J gene: TRBJ2-3; CDR3 protein: CASSSPVSGGTDTQYF; CDR3 DNA: TGTGCCAGCAGTTCCCCAGTTAGCGGGGGAACGGATACGCAGTATTTT
D gene: TRBD1; V gene: TRBV12-3/TRBV12-4; clone size: few; J gene: TRBJ2-1; CDR3 protein: CASSSRTGSSYNEQFF; CDR3 DNA: TGTGCCAGCAGTTCGCGGACAGGGAGCTCCTACAATGAGCAGTTCTTC
D gene: -; V gene: TRBV12-3/TRBV12-4; clone size: many; J gene: TRBJ2-1; CDR3 protein: CASSPTGTEQFF; CDR3 DNA: TGTGCCAGCAGTCCCACAGGGACTGAGCAGTTCTTC
D gene: TRBD1; V gene: TRBV20-1; clone size: few; J gene: TRBJ2-7; CDR3 protein: CSARLTGIYEQYF; CDR3 DNA: TGCAGTGCTCGATTGACAGGGATCTACGAGCAGTACTTC
D gene: -; V gene: TRBV7-9; clone size: many; J gene: TRBJ1-1; CDR3 protein: CASSLTPEAFF; CDR3 DNA: TGTGCCAGCAGCTTAACCCCTGAAGCTTTCTTT
D gene: -; V gene: TRBV6-2/TRBV6-3; clone size: -; J gene: TRBJ2-2; CDR3 protein: CASSYISRVNTGELFF; CDR3 DNA: TGTGCCAGCAGTTATATCAGCAGGGTGAACACCGGGGAGCTGTTTTTT
D gene: TRBD1; V gene: TRBV7-2; clone size: -; J gene: TRBJ2-4; CDR3 protein: CANTLLETGELAKNIQYF; CDR3 DNA: TGTGCCAACACCCTTCTAGAAACAGGGGAACTAGCCAAAAACATTCAGTACTTC
D gene: TRBD1; V gene: TRBV7-6; clone size: -; J gene: TRBJ2-2; CDR3 protein: CASSMRTGANTGELFF; CDR3 DNA: TGTGCCAGCAGCATGCGGACAGGGGCGAACACCGGGGAGCTGTTTTTT
D gene: TRBD2; V gene: TRBV6-5; clone size: -; J gene: TRBJ2-5; CDR3 protein: CASSYGTSGNQETQYF; CDR3 DNA: TGTGCCAGCAGTTACGGGACTAGCGGGAATCAAGAGACCCAGTACTTC
D gene: TRBD2; V gene: TRBV11-3; clone size: many; J gene: TRBJ2-7; CDR3 protein: CASSLAGEYEQYF; CDR3 DNA: TGTGCCAGCAGCTTGGCGGGGGAGTACGAGCAGTACTTC
D gene: -; V gene: TRBV7-2; clone size: many; J gene: TRBJ2-3; CDR3 protein: CASSLYKASLDTQYF; CDR3 DNA: TGTGCCAGCAGCTTATATAAGGCCTCGCTAGATACGCAGTATTTT
D gene: -; V gene: TRBV12-3/TRBV12-4; clone size: many; J gene: TRBJ1-1; CDR3 protein: CASSFGGPNTEAFF; CDR3 DNA: TGTGCCAGCAGCTTCGGTGGTCCGAACACTGAAGCTTTCTTT
D gene: -; V gene: TRBV6-2/TRBV6-3; clone size: few; J gene: TRBJ2-6; CDR3 protein: CASSSTGMGANVLTF; CDR3 DNA: TGTGCCAGCAGTTCAACAGGAATGGGGGCCAACGTCCTGACTTTC
D gene: -; V gene: TRBV5-6; clone size: few; J gene: TRBJ2-7; CDR3 protein: CASRPHGAAHEQYF; CDR3 DNA: TGTGCCAGCAGACCCCATGGGGCAGCCCACGAGCAGTACTTC
D gene: -; V gene: TRBV14; clone size: -; J gene: TRBJ2-4; CDR3 protein: CASSQDLQNIQYF; CDR3 DNA: TGTGCCAGCAGCCAAGATCTCCAAAACATTCAGTACTTC
D gene: -; V gene: TRBV28; clone size: few; J gene: TRBJ1-5; CDR3 protein: CASSFGGYQPQHF; CDR3 DNA: TGTGCCAGCAGTTTCGGCGGATACCAGCCCCAGCATTTT
D gene: -; V gene: TRBV6-5; clone size: -; J gene: TRBJ2-7; CDR3 protein: CASSSLVAYEQYF; CDR3 DNA: TGTGCCAGCAGTTCCCTCGTCGCCTACGAGCAGTACTTC
D gene: -; V gene: TRBV25-1; clone size: -; J gene: TRBJ2-1; CDR3 protein: CASSMAGNLRNEQFF; CDR3 DNA: TGTGCCAGCAGTATGGCAGGGAATCTTCGCAATGAGCAGTTCTTC
D gene: TRBD1; V gene: TRBV19; clone size: once; J gene: TRBJ2-2; CDR3 protein: CASSNPGGPQNTGELFF; CDR3 DNA: TGTGCCAGTAGTAACCCAGGGGGTCCTCAAAACACCGGGGAGCTGTTTTTT
D gene: -; V gene: TRBV28; clone size: -; J gene: TRBJ2-2; CDR3 protein: CASSFAVGGVGHPGELFF; CDR3 DNA: TGTGCCAGCAGTTTCGCTGTCGGTGGGGTAGGCCATCCCGGGGAGCTGTTTTTT
D gene: -; V gene: TRBV6-5; clone size: few; J gene: TRBJ2-7; CDR3 protein: CASRDWTYEQYF; CDR3 DNA: TGTGCCAGCAGGGACTGGACGTACGAGCAGTACTTC
D gene: TRBD1; V gene: TRBV5-5; clone size: -; J gene: TRBJ2-7; CDR3 protein: CTSSIKVQGSSYEQYF; CDR3 DNA: TGTACCAGCAGCATCAAGGTACAGGGGAGCTCCTACGAGCAGTACTTC
D gene: -; V gene: TRBV11-1; clone size: few; J gene: TRBJ1-1; CDR3 protein: CASSETGNTEAFF; CDR3 DNA: TGTGCCAGCAGCGAGACAGGGAACACTGAAGCTTTCTTT
D gene: TRBD2; V gene: TRBV4-3; clone size: -; J gene: TRBJ2-1; CDR3 protein: CASSQGLAMSYNEQFF; CDR3 DNA: TGCGCCAGCAGCCAAGGACTAGCGATGTCCTACAATGAGCAGTTCTTC
D gene: -; V gene: TRBV7-6; clone size: many; J gene: TRBJ2-6; CDR3 protein: CASSDLTYSGANVLTF; CDR3 DNA: TGTGCCAGCAGCGACCTTACATACTCTGGGGCCAACGTCCTGACTTTC
D gene: -; V gene: TRBV7-2; clone size: many; J gene: TRBJ2-7; CDR3 protein: CASSPHRQVYEQYF; CDR3 DNA: TGTGCCAGCAGCCCTCATCGACAGGTCTACGAGCAGTACTTC